Listed below are T cell receptor beta chains from one sample, sequenced in a study of cytomegalovirus exposure and HLA in healthy donors. The data were produced by immunoSEQ multiplex PCR, yet TCRdb's version contains in-frame clones alone and is incomplete. The sample contains about 78,000 clones, about 96% of which appear only once. The specimen was PBMCs. The receptor set was obtained from a man younger than 30 in good health and CMV-seropositive. The CDR3 runs from the conserved cysteine through the conserved F or W. A D gene is named only where the DNA matches it firmly. Only some rows state a clone size, as once, few, many or a class for expanded clones.

DNA: TGCAGCGTTTTTTCCGGGGAAGCCTACGAGCAGTACTTC
CDR3: CSVFSGEAYEQYF
length: 13
V: TRBV29-1
J: TRBJ2-7
size: NA
D: NA

DNA: TGTGCCAGCAGCCTAGGACTAGCGGGACTAGGCGCCTACGAGCAGTACTTC
CDR3: CASSLGLAGLGAYEQYF
length: 17
V: TRBV7-2
J: TRBJ2-7
size: NA
D: TRBD2

DNA: TGTGCCAGCAGTTTCGGAGCGGGAGTTTACAATGAGCAGTTCTTC
CDR3: CASSFGAGVYNEQFF
length: 15
V: TRBV6-6
J: TRBJ2-1
size: NA
D: TRBD2

DNA: TGCGCCAGCAGCCCAGGCTGGACTAGCGTTAGTGGCGAGCAGTACTTC
CDR3: CASSPGWTSVSGEQYF
length: 16
V: TRBV5-1
J: TRBJ2-7
size: NA
D: TRBD2

DNA: TGTGCCAGTAGTAACCCCCCCAGCGGTGGCGGAGATACGCAGTATTTT
CDR3: CASSNPPSGGGDTQYF
length: 16
V: TRBV19
J: TRBJ2-3
size: NA
D: NA

DNA: TGCGCCAGCAGCCAAGGAGGAAGTGGGTACGAGCAGTACTTC
CDR3: CASSQGGSGYEQYF
length: 14
V: TRBV4-1
J: TRBJ2-7
size: NA
D: NA

DNA: TGTGCCAGCAGCGCCCCCGTTAGCGAAGAGACCCAGTACTTC
CDR3: CASSAPVSEETQYF
length: 14
V: TRBV9
J: TRBJ2-5
size: NA
D: NA

DNA: TGTGCCACCAGCAGGTCAGGGATAGGAAACACCATATATTTT
CDR3: CATSRSGIGNTIYF
length: 14
V: TRBV15
J: TRBJ1-3
size: NA
D: NA

DNA: TGTGCCAGCAGTTCCCCGGGAGGACGGGATCATGGCTACACCTTC
CDR3: CASSSPGGRDHGYTF
length: 15
V: TRBV6-6
J: TRBJ1-2
size: NA
D: NA

DNA: TGTGCCAGCCAGGGGGCGGGTGAGACCCAGTACTTC
CDR3: CASQGAGETQYF
length: 12
V: TRBV11-2
J: TRBJ2-5
size: once
D: TRBD1

DNA: TGTGCCAGCACCCTACAGGGGGCAATCGGGGAGCTGTTTTTT
CDR3: CASTLQGAIGELFF
length: 14
V: TRBV6-6
J: TRBJ2-2
size: NA
D: TRBD1

DNA: TGCGCCAGCAGCCCTGTGGGACAGGGGGCGCGGGCTGAAGCTTTCTTT
CDR3: CASSPVGQGARAEAFF
length: 16
V: TRBV4-1
J: TRBJ1-1
size: once
D: TRBD1

DNA: TGTGCCAGCAGCTTAGGTACAGAAGAGACCCAGTACTTC
CDR3: CASSLGTEETQYF
length: 13
V: TRBV7-6
J: TRBJ2-5
size: NA
D: NA

DNA: TGTGCCAGCAGTTCTGTTTCAAGCGGGAGAAGCTACAATGAGCAGTTCTTC
CDR3: CASSSVSSGRSYNEQFF
length: 17
V: TRBV6-4
J: TRBJ2-1
size: NA
D: TRBD2

DNA: TGCGCCAGCAGAAGGTTTGGCGGGGATAATGAAAAACTGTTTTTT
CDR3: CASRRFGGDNEKLFF
length: 15
V: TRBV4-1
J: TRBJ1-4
size: NA
D: NA

DNA: TGTGCCAGCAGGCAACGTCAGGGCAGGGGTTGTAGCACTGAAGCTTTCTTT
CDR3: CASRQRQGRGCSTEAFF
length: 17
V: TRBV21-1
J: TRBJ1-1
size: NA
D: NA

DNA: TGTGCCAGCAGTGAAGTAGAGCGGTCCCCAGCTTTCTTT
CDR3: CASSEVERSPAFF
length: 13
V: TRBV6-1
J: TRBJ1-1
size: NA
D: NA

DNA: TGTGCCAGCAGTTTAGGAGGTAGACTTAATGAAAAACTGTTTTTT
CDR3: CASSLGGRLNEKLFF
length: 15
V: TRBV28
J: TRBJ1-4
size: NA
D: NA

DNA: TGTGCCAGCAGTCGCTCGAGCTCCTACAATGAGCAGTTCTTC
CDR3: CASSRSSSYNEQFF
length: 14
V: TRBV6-1
J: TRBJ2-1
size: NA
D: NA

DNA: TGTGCCAGCAGCTTAGCTCCATATACGGGGACTGAAGCTTTCTTT
CDR3: CASSLAPYTGTEAFF
length: 15
V: TRBV7-9
J: TRBJ1-1
size: NA
D: NA

DNA: TGTGCCAGCACCATAGGACTAGCGGCCTACAATGAGCAGTTCTTC
CDR3: CASTIGLAAYNEQFF
length: 15
V: TRBV28
J: TRBJ2-1
size: once
D: TRBD2

DNA: TGTGCCAGCAGTTACCCTCAGGGGATTCCAGAGACCCAGTACTTC
CDR3: CASSYPQGIPETQYF
length: 15
V: TRBV6-6
J: TRBJ2-5
size: NA
D: NA

DNA: TGCAGCGTTGAAAAACAGGGTGGTGCCACTGAAGCTTTCTTT
CDR3: CSVEKQGGATEAFF
length: 14
V: TRBV29-1
J: TRBJ1-1
size: once
D: NA

DNA: TGCGCCAGCAGTGCGGGCAGCGGGGGGCAGTGGGGCCTATTCTTC
CDR3: CASSAGSGGQWGLFF
length: 15
V: TRBV10-1
J: TRBJ2-1
size: NA
D: TRBD2

DNA: TGTGCCAGCAGAGAACAGGGCATAGAGTACTTC
CDR3: CASREQGIEYF
length: 11
V: TRBV6-5
J: TRBJ2-7
size: NA
D: NA

DNA: TGTGCCAGCAGCCGCGGACTACAACGCGGGAACACTGAAGCTTTCTTT
CDR3: CASSRGLQRGNTEAFF
length: 16
V: TRBV2
J: TRBJ1-1
size: NA
D: NA

DNA: TGCGCCAGCAGCCAAGAGAAGCGGAACTCCTACGAGCAGTACTTC
CDR3: CASSQEKRNSYEQYF
length: 15
V: TRBV4-1
J: TRBJ2-7
size: NA
D: NA

DNA: TGTGCCAGCAGCGCCATACTAGCCGCCTACGAGCAGTACTTC
CDR3: CASSAILAAYEQYF
length: 14
V: TRBV7-2
J: TRBJ2-7
size: NA
D: NA

DNA: TGTGCCAGCAGCTTAGGGGACAGCTCCTACGAGCAGTACTTC
CDR3: CASSLGDSSYEQYF
length: 14
V: TRBV7-9
J: TRBJ2-7
size: NA
D: TRBD1

DNA: TGTGCCAGCAGTGGACTAGCGGGCTCCTACGAGCAGTACTTC
CDR3: CASSGLAGSYEQYF
length: 14
V: TRBV6-4
J: TRBJ2-7
size: few
D: TRBD2

DNA: TGTGCCAGCAGCGTATTCGGGACTAGCGGGACTAACGAGCAGTTCTTC
CDR3: CASSVFGTSGTNEQFF
length: 16
V: TRBV9
J: TRBJ2-1
size: NA
D: TRBD2

DNA: TGTGCCAGCAGCAAATCGGAGACAAGGTTGGACAGGGAAAACCCCGAGCAGTACTTC
CDR3: CASSKSETRLDRENPEQYF
length: 19
V: TRBV21-1
J: TRBJ2-7
size: NA
D: NA

DNA: TGTGCCAGCAGTCTTAAATACAGCTCCTACAATGAGCAGTTCTTC
CDR3: CASSLKYSSYNEQFF
length: 15
V: TRBV14
J: TRBJ2-1
size: NA
D: NA

DNA: TGTGCCATCAGTGAGTCGAAAATAGTTAGCTCCGAGCAGTACTTC
CDR3: CAISESKIVSSEQYF
length: 15
V: TRBV10-3
J: TRBJ2-7
size: once
D: NA

DNA: TGTGCCAGCAGCTTGGAGCGGGGGAGCTCCTACGAGCAGTACTTC
CDR3: CASSLERGSSYEQYF
length: 15
V: TRBV5-4
J: TRBJ2-7
size: NA
D: TRBD2

DNA: TGTGCCTGGAGTATTGGGCCCGATCAGCCCCAGCATTTT
CDR3: CAWSIGPDQPQHF
length: 13
V: TRBV30
J: TRBJ1-5
size: NA
D: NA

DNA: TGTGCCAGCAGCTTGGGACAGGCCTCCTACGAGCAGTACTTC
CDR3: CASSLGQASYEQYF
length: 14
V: TRBV6-6
J: TRBJ2-7
size: NA
D: TRBD1

DNA: TGCGCCAGTCAGACAGGGGGTGTACCCTACGAGCAGTACTTC
CDR3: CASQTGGVPYEQYF
length: 14
V: TRBV5-1
J: TRBJ2-7
size: NA
D: TRBD1

DNA: TGTGCCAGCAGCTTAGGGACAGGGGGCAACTATGGCTACACCTTC
CDR3: CASSLGTGGNYGYTF
length: 15
V: TRBV7-9
J: TRBJ1-2
size: few
D: TRBD1

DNA: TGTGCCCGTGGGGGACGAGAAACAAGGGGGCACGGTCAGCCCCAGCATTTT
CDR3: CARGGRETRGHGQPQHF
length: 17
V: TRBV30
J: TRBJ1-5
size: NA
D: TRBD1

DNA: TGTGCCAGCACCGACAGGGAAAACACCGGGGAGCTGTTTTTT
CDR3: CASTDRENTGELFF
length: 14
V: TRBV6-6
J: TRBJ2-2
size: NA
D: TRBD1

DNA: TGTGCCAGCAGCTTAGGTGGGACAGAGGGTCGCTACGAGCAGTACTTC
CDR3: CASSLGGTEGRYEQYF
length: 16
V: TRBV13
J: TRBJ2-7
size: NA
D: TRBD1

DNA: TGTGCCAGCAGGCCGGGACAGGTGACCGGGGAGCTGTTTTTT
CDR3: CASRPGQVTGELFF
length: 14
V: TRBV6-1
J: TRBJ2-2
size: few
D: TRBD1

DNA: TGTGCCAGCAGCTTAGTGGGCCAGGGGAGCACAGATACGCAGTATTTT
CDR3: CASSLVGQGSTDTQYF
length: 16
V: TRBV11-2
J: TRBJ2-3
size: NA
D: NA

DNA: TGTGCCAGCAGTCTGAGGACAGGGGACACTGAAGCTTTCTTT
CDR3: CASSLRTGDTEAFF
length: 14
V: TRBV2
J: TRBJ1-1
size: NA
D: TRBD1

DNA: TGTGCGAGCACGGGAGAAGAGACCCAGTACTTC
CDR3: CASTGEETQYF
length: 11
V: TRBV28
J: TRBJ2-5
size: once
D: NA

DNA: TGTGCCAGCAGTTACACTGGGACTAGCGGCCAAGAGACCCAGTACTTC
CDR3: CASSYTGTSGQETQYF
length: 16
V: TRBV6-5
J: TRBJ2-5
size: NA
D: TRBD2

DNA: TGTGCCAGCAGCTTAGGGGCCTTAGGCGAGCAGTACTTC
CDR3: CASSLGALGEQYF
length: 13
V: TRBV7-2
J: TRBJ2-7
size: NA
D: NA

DNA: TGTGCCAGCAGCTTGAGGGGGGGGGAGCACTACGAGCAGTACTTC
CDR3: CASSLRGGEHYEQYF
length: 15
V: TRBV7-2
J: TRBJ2-7
size: NA
D: NA

DNA: TGCGCCAGCAGCCAAGTATCCGTTAACTATGGCTACACCTTC
CDR3: CASSQVSVNYGYTF
length: 14
V: TRBV4-1
J: TRBJ1-2
size: NA
D: NA

DNA: TGTGCCAGTAACCCGACAGGGGACTCCTACGAGCAGTACTTC
CDR3: CASNPTGDSYEQYF
length: 14
V: TRBV19
J: TRBJ2-7
size: NA
D: TRBD1

DNA: TGTGCCAGTAGTATCCTCAGGGGGTCCACTGAAGCTTTCTTT
CDR3: CASSILRGSTEAFF
length: 14
V: TRBV19
J: TRBJ1-1
size: NA
D: TRBD1

DNA: TGTGCCAGCTCACCAGACAGGGATACGCAGTATTTT
CDR3: CASSPDRDTQYF
length: 12
V: TRBV18
J: TRBJ2-3
size: NA
D: NA

DNA: TGTGCCAGCAGCTTAGTCAGCACGGGAGAGCAGTTCTTC
CDR3: CASSLVSTGEQFF
length: 13
V: TRBV11-2
J: TRBJ2-1
size: NA
D: NA

DNA: TGTGCCGCCGGGACAATTTTTAAGGGCACTGAAGCTTTCTTT
CDR3: CAAGTIFKGTEAFF
length: 14
V: TRBV7-9
J: TRBJ1-1
size: NA
D: NA